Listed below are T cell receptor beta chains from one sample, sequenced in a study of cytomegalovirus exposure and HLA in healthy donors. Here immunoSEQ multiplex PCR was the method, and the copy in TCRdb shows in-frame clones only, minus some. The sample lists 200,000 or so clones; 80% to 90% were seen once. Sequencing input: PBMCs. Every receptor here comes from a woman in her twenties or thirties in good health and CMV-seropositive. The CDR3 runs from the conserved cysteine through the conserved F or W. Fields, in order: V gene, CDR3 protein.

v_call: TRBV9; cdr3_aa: CASSVAGGQGSGYTF
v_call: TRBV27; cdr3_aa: CASSLRGQYNEQFF
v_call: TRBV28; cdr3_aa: CASSLGGSNEQFF
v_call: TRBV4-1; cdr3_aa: CASSQDYLAGLRNEQFF
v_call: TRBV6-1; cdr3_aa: CASKFQGMNTEAFF
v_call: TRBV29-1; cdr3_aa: CSVVSYLNTEAFF
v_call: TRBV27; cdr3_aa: CASSLPHAGRAGAYNEQFF
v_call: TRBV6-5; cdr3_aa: CASSKLAGRQETQYF
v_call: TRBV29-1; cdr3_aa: CSVVPSGTYNEQFF
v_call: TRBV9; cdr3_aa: CASSVGTRYNEQFF
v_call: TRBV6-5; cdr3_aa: CASSRAGPGYEQYF
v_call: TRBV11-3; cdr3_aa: CASSQEQGLQYF
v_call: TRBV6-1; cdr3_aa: CASSRTTGLGAEQYF
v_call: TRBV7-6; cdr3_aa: CASSLGRTDIDWFPSYEQYF
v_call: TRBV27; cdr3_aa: CASSLYPLQGAVGYTF
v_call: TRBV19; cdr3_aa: CASSIGRSGDLSFNQPQHF
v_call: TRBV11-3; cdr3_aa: CASSLGGQAQFF
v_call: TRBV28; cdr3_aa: CASSFPDRGATEAFF
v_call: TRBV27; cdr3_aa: CASSLSGDEQFF
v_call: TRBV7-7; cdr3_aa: CASSLQMNTEAFF
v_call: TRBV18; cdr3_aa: CASSGESNQPQHF
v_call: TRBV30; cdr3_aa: CAWSRLQGGEAFF
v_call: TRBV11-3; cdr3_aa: CASSLGLAGVDNEQFF
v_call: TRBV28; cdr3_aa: CASRRSTGKSQHF
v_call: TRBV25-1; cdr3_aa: CASSEAPISNEQFF
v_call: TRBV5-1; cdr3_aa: CASSSDINSGNTIYF
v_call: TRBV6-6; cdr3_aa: CASRQDSQAEQYF
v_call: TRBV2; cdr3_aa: CASSVEGTGGYTF
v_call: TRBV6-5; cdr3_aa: CASSTTGTNEKLFF
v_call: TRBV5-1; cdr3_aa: CASSPSGTRTDTQYF
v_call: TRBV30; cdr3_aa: CAWSSGRAASGELFF